This TCR beta chain was obtained from a study of shared clonotypes between healthy human individuals. Whole-study findings and limits: The rarefaction results pointed to incomplete sorted-subset sequencing despite large depth. Clonotypes shared by all four sorted-subset donors had higher generation probabilities than non-shared clonotypes. Larger richness was generally estimated for naive than memory subsets.

Assay: immunoSEQ multiplex PCR; the TCRdb copy retains only in-frame clones and omits some. The sample records around 690,000 clones, roughly 87% being singletons. On this clone: Its antigen is currently unknown.

Germline V gene sequence: CDR1 MNHNY, CDR2 SVGAGI (reference sequence). The CDR3 runs to 14 residues. The junction had 3 bases not matched to a gene; V was cut back by 7 bases and J by 1 base. The specimen sequenced was memory CD8+ T cells from PBMCs. Subset here: CD45RO+ cells pooled with CCR7-negative TemRA cells. V gene TRBV6-6 combines with J gene TRBJ2-2; 7 bases fit TRBD1. This receptor was identified in a man aged 18 to 29 in good health. Some clones in this sample may be carry-over from other donors' samples. The CDR3 DNA reads as TGTGCCAGCACCCGGACAGGGAACACCGGGGAGCTGTTTTTT. Amino acid sequence: CASTRTGNTGELFF.